The entry that follows covers one T cell receptor (beta chain) sequence. The specificity of this receptor is unknown. It has no much larger one-base neighbor in the sample; base qualities were not kept. The sample comes from a study of T cell responses to AZD1222 COVID-19 vaccine (dated by TCRdb to the early 2020s). Notes on the research overall: A total of 233 trial participants underwent TCR sequencing, of whom about 200 received two doses of AZD1222 and around 26 received two doses of the MenACWY control vaccine. Trial participants were enrolled by age into 18-55, 56-69 and 70-plus year subgroups, with roughly 160, 29 and 62 TCR-sequenced participants respectively. Study-level results and caveats: After two AZD1222 doses, both the breadth and the depth of spike-specific TCRs were significantly higher than at day 0 and than in MenACWY recipients. Nearly half of unique spike-specific TCRs reportedly recognized epitopes outside regions mutated in the B.1.351 and B.1.1.7 variants. The 56-69-year group was small, and its depth increase did not reach significance, likely because of low power. Because no day 14 peak-response samples were available, the repertoires could be characterized only after the peak T cell response. The whole spike protein was spanned by vaccine-associated CD4 TCRs, and dominant responses were seen in regions 160-218 and 743-854. Conclusions about previously exposed vaccinees are limited, since just five or six AZD1222 recipients were seropositive for SARS-CoV-2 at baseline. Participants were mostly white British and included more females than males, and it was suggested by the authors that clonal diversity may have been underestimated.

The CDR3 regions of human TCRbeta chains were subjected to immunosequencing. Under the source paper's analysis protocol: TCRs in the repertoires were compared against a reference library of SARS-CoV-2-specific TCRs that had been generated with the MIRA antigen-specificity platform. Breadth meant the fraction of unique TCRs that were SARS-CoV-2-associated, whereas depth meant the fraction of total T cells that were SARS-CoV-2-associated. Using the MIRA data, each spike-specific TCR was assigned both to the spike region to which the TCR was reactive and to a CD4 or CD8 class. Log10-transformed breadth and depth values were compared by one-way ANOVA with Sidak's multiple comparisons tests. In TCRdb, the immuneACCESS table is reduced to in-frame sequences with V and J assigned. These tables do not hold every clone; where another copy was compared, an unresolved V gene accounts for under half, and the others remain unexplained. Clone size and the V and J calls come from that table; the DNA yielded D and trimming. Within this sample are 150,000 to 160,000 clones, with approximately 87% of them counted one time only. The leading ten clones occupy roughly 5.8% of the sample.

Deletion took 1 base off V and 8 bases off J, with a span of 8 bases between the germline ends. CDR3 length: 13 amino acids, cysteine to phenylalanine. Just the 39-base CDR3 DNA is kept, in frame starting at base 1. The germline V gene (reference sequence) supplies CDR1 LGHDT and CDR2 YNNKEL. In the paper's terms, the time point label means: baseline before first vaccination. This specimen's treatment or condition label, interpreted: meningococcal conjugate vaccine given as trial control. Vaccinee samples came from UK trials COV001 and COV002, including a single-blind randomized controlled phase 2/3 trial of AZD1222 (ChAdOx1 nCoV-19) in healthy adults. Trial participant PBMC samples were collected at day 0 and day 28 after the second dose for TCRbeta chain sequencing.

Here the sequenced sample was peripheral blood, taken on day 0 of MenACWY control vaccination. This TCR was sampled from an adult in good health. The rearranged chain carries TRBV3-1 (or the pseudogene TRBV3-2) and TRBJ1-4; TRBD1 is perhaps the D gene, given 5 matching bases. For the CDR3, the sequence is CASSQVRGEKLFF. The DNA sequence reads TGTGCCAGCAGCCAAGTACGGGGGGAAAAACTGTTTTTT.